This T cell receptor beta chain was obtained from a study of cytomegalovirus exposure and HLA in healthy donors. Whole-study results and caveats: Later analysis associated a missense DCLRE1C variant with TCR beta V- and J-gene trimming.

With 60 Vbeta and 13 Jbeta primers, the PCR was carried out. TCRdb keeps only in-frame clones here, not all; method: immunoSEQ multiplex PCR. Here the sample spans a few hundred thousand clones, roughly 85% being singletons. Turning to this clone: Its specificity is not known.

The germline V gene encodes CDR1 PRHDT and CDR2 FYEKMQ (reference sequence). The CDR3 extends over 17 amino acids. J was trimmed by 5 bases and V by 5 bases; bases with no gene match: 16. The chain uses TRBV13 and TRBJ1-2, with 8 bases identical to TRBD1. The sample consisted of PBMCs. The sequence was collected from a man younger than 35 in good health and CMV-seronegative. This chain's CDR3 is CASSHKPSRDRSYGYTF. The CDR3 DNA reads TGTGCCAGCAGCCATAAACCTTCTCGGGACAGGTCTTATGGCTACACCTTC.